The 24 T cell receptor beta chains given below trace back to one sample, sequenced in a study of OX40 agonist ivuxolimab in advanced cancers. Sequencing used immunoSEQ multiplex PCR; TCRdb keeps in-frame clones, though not all of them. This sample has about 77,000 clones, with more than 70% found just once. Sequenced material: CD4+ or CD8+ T cells sorted from blood, taken in a trial of the OX40 agonist ivuxolimab. The receptor source for this set is an adult with an advanced solid tumor such as melanoma, head and neck, liver or kidney cancer.

The chain uses TRBV18 and TRBJ2-7, with D perhaps TRBD1 or TRBD2 (5 bases each). Germline assignment: CDR1 KGHSH and CDR2 LQKENI. Trimming left V 6 bases short and J 6 bases short, with 18 bases between. CDR3 size: 14 residues. This CDR3 reads CASSSGTEASEQYF. The CDR3 region has the DNA TGTGCCAGCTCTTCCGGGACGGAGGCCTCCGAGCAGTACTTC.

The V and J genes are TRBV5-5 and TRBJ2-3, with D perhaps TRBD1 (6 bases). CDR1 is SGHKS, CDR2 YYEKEE, per germline (reference sequence). The CDR3 runs to 17 residues. V was cut by 4 bases and J by 6 bases, with 24 bases left in between. The chain's CDR3 is CASSTPTGRARPDTQYF. In DNA form, the CDR3 reads TGTGCCAGCAGCACCCCGACAGGAAGGGCGAGACCCGATACGCAGTATTTT.

The chain has TRBV5-1 and TRBJ2-3, with D perhaps TRBD2 (6 bases). CDR1 is SGHRS and CDR2 is YFSETQ in the germline V gene. Between the trimmed V and J ends, which lost 0 bases and 7 bases, there was a span of 15 bases. This CDR3 comprises 15 residues. The CDR3 here is CASSLEAGRRNTQYF. The DNA of the CDR3 is TGCGCCAGCAGCTTGGAAGCAGGGAGGAGGAATACGCAGTATTTT.

This chain joins TRBV6-6 and TRBJ1-2; TRBD1 matches at 8 bases. This CDR3 is built from 13 residues. The germline CDR1 and CDR2 sequences are MNHNY and SVGAGI (reference sequence). V gave up 7 bases and J gave up 8 bases; unmatched junction bases: 9. The CDR3 nucleotides are TGTGCCAGCACCGGGACAGGCCAAGGCGGCTACACCTTC. Amino acid sequence: CASTGTGQGGYTF.

The chain has TRBV19 and TRBJ1-4; 7 bases map to TRBD1. Per the germline V gene, CDR1 is LNHDA and CDR2 is SQIVND (reference sequence). This CDR3 is 15 amino acids long. After removal of 6 bases from V and 4 bases from J, the junction contained 8 bases not matched to a gene. For the CDR3, the DNA is TGTGCCAGTAGAGAGTGGGGGACAGATAATGAAAAACTGTTTTTT. Translating gives CASREWGTDNEKLFF.

The chain joins TRBV28 to TRBJ2-5; D may be TRBD1 or TRBD2 (5 bases each). CDR3 size: 14 residues. V was trimmed by 0 bases and J by 4 bases, leaving 9 bases between them. Looked up from germline, CDR1 is MDHEN and CDR2 is SYDVKM. The CDR3 DNA follows: TGTGCCAGCAGTTTATGGGGGGTCCGAGAGACCCAGTACTTC. It specifies CASSLWGVRETQYF.

V is TRBV5-1 and J is TRBJ2-3; 9 bases are shared with TRBD1. CDR1 is SGHRS and CDR2 is YFSETQ in the germline V gene. The CDR3 totals 13 residues. The trim removed 4 bases at V and 5 bases at J, leaving 2 bases unmatched. The CDR3 nucleotides read TGCGCCAGCAGCCGGACAGGGGAAGATACGCAGTATTTT. Protein sequence: CASSRTGEDTQYF.

This chain connects TRBV29-1 to TRBJ2-3; D is unresolved. Trimming shortened V by 8 bases and J by 6 bases, and 15 bases separated the two germline ends. Germline CDR1 reads SQVTM; CDR2 reads ANQGSEA. The CDR3 extends over 12 amino acids. The CDR3 is CSFRQVGDTQYF. The CDR3 coding sequence is TGCAGCTTCCGCCAGGTGGGGGATACGCAGTATTTT.

This chain uses TRBV14 with TRBJ1-2; D gene uncertain. The CDR3 is 14 residues long. Germline V gives CDR1 SGHDN, CDR2 FVKESK. Between the trimmed V and J ends, which lost 4 bases and 2 bases, there was a span of 11 bases. The CDR3 reads CASSPSVVNYGYTF. DNA for the CDR3: TGTGCCAGCAGCCCTTCTGTAGTCAACTATGGCTACACCTTC.

This chain connects TRBV19 to TRBJ1-4; TRBD1 agrees at 8 bases. Germline assignment: CDR1 LNHDA and CDR2 SQIVND (reference sequence). CDR3 length: 15 residues. V lost 3 bases to trimming and J lost 10 bases; unmatched junction nucleotides: 10. Here the CDR3 reads CASSMPGQGYIKLFF. CDR3 nucleotide sequence: TGTGCCAGTAGTATGCCCGGACAGGGATACATAAAACTGTTTTTT.

The gene calls are TRBV10-1 and TRBJ2-5; 11 bases map to TRBD1. V was clipped by 5 bases and J by 1 base; unmatched bases: 3. This CDR3 comprises 15 residues. Germline CDR1 WNHNN, CDR2 SYGVQD (reference sequence). CDR3 DNA: TGCGCCAGCAGTAAGGACAGGGGGCTCCAAGAGACCCAGTACTTC. It encodes CASSKDRGLQETQYF.

The CDR3 is CASSRGGAYRTDTQYF. CDR3 sequence (DNA): TGTGCCAGCAGTCGCGGGGGGGCCTATCGCACAGATACGCAGTATTTT. This chain uses TRBV28 with TRBJ2-3; 9 nucleotides align to TRBD2. This CDR3 is 16 amino acids long. J lost 1 base, V lost 5 bases, and 7 bases had no gene match. The germline V gene encodes CDR1 MDHEN and CDR2 SYDVKM.

The CDR3 sequence: CASSSRDRASYEQYF. The CDR3 DNA reads as TGCGCCAGCAGCAGCCGGGACAGGGCCTCCTACGAGCAGTACTTC. The chain is built from TRBV5-1 and TRBJ2-7, with 9 bases aligning to TRBD1. V was pared by 4 bases and J by 0 bases, with 5 bases of the junction left unmatched. The CDR3 runs to 15 residues. Germline V gene data show CDR1 as SGHRS and CDR2 as YFSETQ.

This chain uses TRBV4-1 with TRBJ1-1; D is possibly TRBD1 (6 bases). The germline V and J ends were trimmed by 6 bases and 0 bases, with 14 bases remaining between them. CDR1 and CDR2 from the germline V gene are MGHRA and YSYEKL. This CDR3 spans 15 amino acids. The CDR3 DNA reads as TGCGCCAGCAGACACACAGGGCGCATGAACACTGAAGCTTTCTTT. Its protein product is CASRHTGRMNTEAFF.

The chain recombines TRBV11-3 with TRBJ2-1; TRBD2 agrees at 10 bases. Germline CDR1 is SGHNT and CDR2 is YENEEA. CDR3 length: 15 residues. V dropped 5 bases and J dropped 2; count of bases not matched to a gene: 3. The CDR3 loop reads CASSPGTSAYNEQFF. The CDR3 nucleotides are TGTGCCAGCAGCCCCGGGACTAGCGCCTACAATGAGCAGTTCTTC.

The CDR3 DNA reads TGTGCCAGCACAGTAGGGGCTACCACTGAAGCTTTCTTT. This codes for CASTVGATTEAFF. The chain combines TRBV7-2 with TRBJ1-1; TRBD1 might be the D (5 bases). CDR1 is SGHTA, CDR2 FQGNSA, per germline. The length of the CDR3 is 13 residues. The V and J ends lost 7 bases and 4 bases respectively, with 13 bases between them.

The chain is built from TRBV10-3 and TRBJ1-5, with a weak D call TRBD1 (5 bases). The CDR3 has 13 amino acids. V was shortened by 6 bases and J by 0 bases, with 6 bases between the two germline ends. Germline loops: CDR1 ENHRY, CDR2 SYGVKD. CDR3 residues: CAIRDISNQPQHF. The DNA for the CDR3 is TGTGCCATCAGGGACATTAGCAATCAGCCCCAGCATTTT.

The rearrangement uses TRBV28 and TRBJ2-7; 12 bases align to TRBD2. The CDR3 length is 16 residues. Germline CDR1 reads MDHEN; CDR2 reads SYDVKM. Unmatched junction bases numbered 9, after V lost 4 bases and J lost 5 bases. This chain's CDR3 is CASSSTSGRPRDEQYF. DNA of the CDR3: TGTGCCAGCAGTTCCACTAGCGGGAGGCCCCGCGACGAGCAGTACTTC.

The chain links TRBV7-6 to TRBJ1-5; maybe TRBD1 (6 bases). Germline V gives CDR1 SGHVS, CDR2 FNYEAQ. There are 15 residues in the CDR3. Trimming left V 0 bases short and J 5 bases short, with 11 bases between. The CDR3 DNA follows: TGTGCCAGCAGCTTAGCAGGGGGTTTTGATCAGCCCCAGCATTTT. It encodes CASSLAGGFDQPQHF.

The chain recombines TRBV30 with TRBJ2-7, with 14 nucleotides matching TRBD2. V shed 8 bases and J 4 bases; nucleotides not matched to a gene: 10. Germline-derived CDR1 and CDR2 are GTSNPN and SVGIG (reference sequence). The length of the CDR3 is 15 residues. CDR3 coding DNA: TGTGCCGGACAGGGACTAGCGGGAGCGAGATACGAGCAGTACTTC. Encoded protein: CAGQGLAGARYEQYF.

The CDR3 is CASQRRAGNTIYF. The CDR3 DNA sequence: TGTGCCAGCCAAAGAAGGGCTGGAAACACCATATATTTT. V is TRBV9 and J is TRBJ1-3; no reliable D call. Germline CDR1 is SGDLS and CDR2 is YYNGEE. Trimming removed 7 bases from V and 2 bases from J, with 10 bases in between. The CDR3 length is 13 residues. The full variable domain, its missing parts supplied by reference TRBV9 and TRBJ1-3, is DSGVTQTPKHLITATGQRVTLRCSPRSGDLSVYWYQQSLDQGLQFLIQYYNGEERAKGNILERFSAQQFPDLHSELNLSSLELGDSALYFCASQRRAGNTIYFGEGSWLTVV.

V and J are TRBV5-1 and TRBJ1-2; 10 bases line up with TRBD1. Germline trimming cut 4 bases from V and 3 bases from J; bases unmatched to any gene: 3. Germline V gene lookup returns CDR1 SGHRS and CDR2 YFSETQ. The CDR3 spans 14 residues. The CDR3 loop reads CASSLGQGDYGYTF. The CDR3 DNA reads as TGCGCCAGCAGCCTAGGACAGGGGGACTATGGCTACACCTTC.

The chain couples TRBV7-2 to TRBJ1-1, with TRBD1 as a possible D gene (6 bases). The CDR3 consists of 17 residues. Germline CDR1 is SGHTA and CDR2 is FQGNSA. V lost 1 base and J 3 bases, leaving 18 bases between the germline ends. This CDR3 reads CASSLGPGAGTDTEAFF. CDR3 nucleotide sequence: TGTGCCAGCAGCTTAGGACCAGGGGCAGGGACGGACACTGAAGCTTTCTTT.

This clone was recorded only once. The chain carries TRBV19 and TRBJ2-2; D is undetermined. CDR1 is LNHDA and CDR2 is SQIVND in the germline V gene (reference sequence). The CDR3 covers 12 residues. V was shortened by 1 base and J by 7 bases, with 4 bases between the two germline ends. The CDR3 protein is CASSIVDGELFF. Written as DNA, the CDR3 is TGTGCCAGTAGTATAGTTGACGGGGAGCTGTTTTTT.